The 20 T cell receptor beta chains below all came from one sample that was sequenced in a study of Graves' ophthalmopathy and Graves' hyperthyroidism. Amplification of the TCR beta CDR3 regions used RNA transcripts (as template). An opening RT-PCR round employed HTBI primers and preceded a second-round multiplex PCR. Each CDR3 protein gets one entry after TCRdb re-called the multiplex PCR reads with MiXCR. This sample has roughly 400,000 distinct CDR3 sequences, with about 18% found just once. The sequenced material came from peripheral blood. These receptors were obtained from a woman between 18 and 29 years old with Graves' ophthalmopathy.

This clonotype was seen at least ten times. The chain recombines TRBV6-1 with TRBJ2-7; 8 bases line up with TRBD1. The junction had 9 bases not matched to a gene; V was cut back by 6 bases and J by 2 bases. The germline V gene encodes CDR1 MNHNS and CDR2 SASEGT. The CDR3 has 15 residues. CDR3 in DNA: TGTGCCAGCAGCCTCCGGGACAGGAGAACCTACGAGCAGTACTTC. Its protein is CASSLRDRRTYEQYF.

This clonotype was observed at least ten times. The chain combines TRBV6-2 or TRBV6-3 with TRBJ2-7; 7 bases are a match to TRBD2. Germline V gives CDR1 MNHEY, CDR2 SVGEGT. J gave up 6 bases and V 6 bases, and 11 bases lay outside the gene matches. This CDR3 comprises 14 residues. In DNA, the CDR3 is TGTGCCAGCAGCCGGTTGGGCGGGGGAAGCGAGCAGTACTTC. It codes for CASSRLGGGSEQYF.

The chain combines TRBV6-1 with TRBJ2-7, with D perhaps matching TRBD1 (6 bases). V lost 6 bases and J lost 2, with 14 bases in between. There are 14 residues in the CDR3. CDR1 and CDR2 (germline): MNHNS, SASEGT. DNA for the CDR3: TGTGCCAGCAGCCCTGGACAGTCCCCCTACGAGCAGTACTTC. It is translated as CASSPGQSPYEQYF.

Here the CDR3 DNA reads TGTGCCAGCCATAAGGTCGGGGAGCTGTTTTTT. As protein: CASHKVGELFF. The rearrangement joins TRBV12-3 or TRBV12-4 to TRBJ2-2; D gene unclear. This CDR3 is built from 11 residues. Trimming shortened V by 8 bases and J by 7 bases, and 8 bases separated the two germline ends.

The chain joins TRBV6-2 or TRBV6-3 to TRBJ2-5; tentatively, D is TRBD1 or TRBD2 (6 bases each). Per germline, CDR1 MNHEY and CDR2 SVGEGT. Trimming shortened V by 3 bases and J by 2 bases, and 22 bases separated the two germline ends. The CDR3 totals 18 residues. In nucleotides, the CDR3 is TGTGCCAGCAGTTATGGACTCATGGCGGGAAGGGGGCAAGAGACCCAGTACTTC. It is translated as CASSYGLMAGRGQETQYF.

This clonotype was counted at least ten times. For the CDR3, the DNA is TGTGCCAGCAGGCCCCTTGCCGGGACAGTGGTTTCACCCCTCCACTTT. Translation: CASRPLAGTVVSPLHF. V usage is TRBV27 and J usage is TRBJ1-6; the match to TRBD1 covers 7 bases. The germline CDR1 and CDR2 sequences are MNHEY and SMNVEV (reference sequence). V shed 6 bases and J 9 bases; nucleotides not matched to a gene: 14. The CDR3 has 16 residues.

There are many counts of this clonotype. The rearrangement uses TRBV30 and TRBJ1-1; D call uncertain. The CDR3 length is 13 residues. V lost 6 bases, J lost 0 bases, and 11 bases lay in between. Germline CDR1 GTSNPN, CDR2 SVGIG (reference sequence). CDR3 nucleotides: TGTGCCTGCAAACCCGGCATGAACACTGAAGCTTTCTTT. The encoded protein is CACKPGMNTEAFF.

Many counts were recorded for this clonotype. CDR3 in DNA: TGTGCCTGGAGTCCCCTTGATCAGCCCCAGCATTTT. Protein product: CAWSPLDQPQHF. V and J are TRBV30 and TRBJ1-5, with D unclear. Germline CDR1 reads GTSNPN; CDR2 reads SVGIG (reference sequence). V lost 2 bases, J lost 5 bases, and 7 bases lay in between. This CDR3 region has 12 residues.

V usage is TRBV11-2 and J usage is TRBJ1-5; 10 nucleotides agree with TRBD1. The CDR3 runs to 17 residues. Germline CDR1 reads SGHAT; CDR2 reads FQNNGV. Unmatched junction bases numbered 11, after V lost 4 bases and J lost 5 bases. CDR3 bases: TGTGCCAGCAGCTGGGGGACAGGGGTAGCGTGGGATCAGCCCCAGCATTTT. Translating it yields CASSWGTGVAWDQPQHF.

This clonotype was counted at least ten times. This chain connects TRBV20-1 to TRBJ2-7; 7 nucleotides align to TRBD2. The CDR3 sequence is 12 residues long. In germline, CDR1 is DFQATT, CDR2 SNEGSKA (reference sequence). V lost 6 bases to trimming and J lost 2 bases; unmatched junction nucleotides: 4. CDR3 sequence (DNA): TGCAGTGCCCCGACTAGCCCCTACGAGCAGTACTTC. It codes for CSAPTSPYEQYF.

This clonotype has at least ten counts. The chain links TRBV12-3 or TRBV12-4 to TRBJ2-7; no reliable D call. CDR3 length: 14 amino acids. Trimming pared 7 bases from V and 2 bases from J, leaving 15 bases between. CDR3: CASTQTGLTYEQYF. CDR3 DNA: TGTGCCAGCACACAGACCGGGCTTACCTACGAGCAGTACTTC.

This clonotype was recorded at least ten times. The CDR3 loop reads CASSLASGVQETQYF. The CDR3 DNA sequence: TGTGCCAGCAGCTTAGCTAGCGGGGTACAAGAGACCCAGTACTTC. This rearrangement joins TRBV7-8 to TRBJ2-5; TRBD2 aligns across 8 bases. The CDR3 loop spans 15 amino acids. After removal of 0 bases from V and 2 bases from J, the junction contained 2 bases not matched to a gene. Germline-derived CDR1 and CDR2 are SGHVS and FQNEAQ.

Many counts were recorded for this clonotype. This chain joins TRBV3-1 and TRBJ1-1; possibly TRBD1 for D (6 bases). Germline V gives CDR1 LGHDT, CDR2 YNNKEL (reference sequence). V was cut by 4 bases and J by 6 bases, with 18 bases left in between. The CDR3 totals 15 residues. The CDR3 spells CASSPTTGRFSEAFF. The CDR3 DNA follows: TGTGCCAGCAGCCCCACTACAGGGAGGTTTTCTGAAGCTTTCTTT.

The chain couples TRBV6-2 or TRBV6-3 to TRBJ2-7; tentatively, D is TRBD2 (6 bases). V lost 5 bases and J lost 3, with 14 bases in between. This CDR3 is built from 14 residues. Germline assignment: CDR1 MNHEY and CDR2 SVGEGT. CDR3 sequence (DNA): TGTGCCAGCAGTCCCGCTAGCGACCACTACGAGCAGTACTTC. Its protein product is CASSPASDHYEQYF.

This clonotype appeared a single time. This chain links TRBV6-1 with TRBJ2-7; 8 nucleotides align to TRBD1. The ends lost 5 bases at V and 2 bases at J; junction bases unmatched: 5. Germline V gives CDR1 MNHNS, CDR2 SASEGT. The CDR3 totals 14 residues. CDR3 nucleotide sequence: TGTGCCAGCAGTCAGACAGGGGCAGCCTACGAGCAGTACTTC. Its protein is CASSQTGAAYEQYF.

The chain has TRBV6-2 or TRBV6-3 and TRBJ2-3, with D possibly TRBD2 on 5 matching bases. The germline V and J ends were trimmed by 5 bases and 6 bases, with 15 bases remaining between them. Germline V gene data show CDR1 as MNHEY and CDR2 as SVGEGT. The CDR3 totals 14 residues. CDR3 sequence: CASSTLRETDTQYF. The CDR3 DNA is TGTGCCAGCAGTACCTTGAGGGAAACCGATACGCAGTATTTT.

The chain employs TRBV12-3 or TRBV12-4 and TRBJ2-7; 9 bases match TRBD1. Unmatched junction bases numbered 11, after V lost 7 bases and J lost 1 base. The CDR3 is 16 residues long. DNA for the CDR3: TGTGCCAGCACCCGAGGAACGGGGACAGGGTCCTACGAGCAGTACTTC. It yields the protein CASTRGTGTGSYEQYF.

This clonotype was seen a few times. The chain joins TRBV19 to TRBJ2-2, with 9 bases matching TRBD2. The CDR3 runs to 16 residues. Trimming cost V 6 bases and J 6 bases; bases outside gene matches: 11. Germline CDR1 and CDR2: LNHDA and SQIVND (reference sequence). CDR3 sequence (DNA): TGTGCCAGTAGGGAACTAGGAGCGGGAGGAGCCGGGGAGCTGTTTTTT. It is translated as CASRELGAGGAGELFF.

This clonotype was counted ten times or more. The J gene is TRBJ2-2, the V gene TRBV6-2 or TRBV6-3; D call uncertain. CDR3 size: 16 residues. The germline gives CDR1 MNHEY, CDR2 SVGEGT. V lost 0 bases, J lost 2 bases, and 10 bases lay in between. The CDR3 sequence: CASSYSTLRNTGELFF. The CDR3 nucleotides read TGTGCCAGCAGTTACTCGACACTCAGAAACACCGGGGAGCTGTTTTTT.

This clonotype came up many times. The chain uses TRBV6-1 and TRBJ1-1; 7 positions match TRBD1. The CDR3 runs 15 residues. CDR1 MNHNS and CDR2 SASEGT come from the germline V gene. The V and J ends lost 4 bases and 1 base, in that order; junction bases with no gene match: 6. The CDR3 nucleotides read TGTGCCAGCAGTGGGACAGGAACCGGGAACACTGAAGCTTTCTTT. Translation gives CASSGTGTGNTEAFF.